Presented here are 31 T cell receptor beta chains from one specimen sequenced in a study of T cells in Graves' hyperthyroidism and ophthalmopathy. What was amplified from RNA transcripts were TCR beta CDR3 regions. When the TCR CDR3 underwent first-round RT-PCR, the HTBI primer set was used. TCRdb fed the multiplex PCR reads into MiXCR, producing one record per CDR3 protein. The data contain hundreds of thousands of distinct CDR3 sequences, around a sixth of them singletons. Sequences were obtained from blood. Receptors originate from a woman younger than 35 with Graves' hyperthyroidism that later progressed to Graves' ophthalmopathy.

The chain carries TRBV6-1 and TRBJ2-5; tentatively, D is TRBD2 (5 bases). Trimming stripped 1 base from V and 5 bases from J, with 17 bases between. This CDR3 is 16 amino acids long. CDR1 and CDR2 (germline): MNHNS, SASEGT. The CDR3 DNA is TGTGCCAGCAGTGAAGGTGCGAGGGTTTTTGAGGAGACCCAGTACTTC. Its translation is CASSEGARVFEETQYF.

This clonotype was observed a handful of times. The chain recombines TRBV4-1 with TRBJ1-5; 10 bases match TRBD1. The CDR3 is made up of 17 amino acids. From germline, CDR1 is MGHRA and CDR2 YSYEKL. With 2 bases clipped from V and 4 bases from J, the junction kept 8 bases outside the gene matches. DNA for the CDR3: TGCGCCAGCAGCCAAACCCAAGGACAGGGGGGTAATCAGCCCCAGCATTTT. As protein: CASSQTQGQGGNQPQHF.

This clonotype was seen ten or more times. CDR3 region: CASSRQVDTQYF. DNA of the CDR3: TGTGCCAGCAGCCGACAGGTGGATACGCAGTATTTT. This chain connects TRBV7-9 to TRBJ2-3; D may be TRBD1 (6 bases). The CDR3 consists of 12 residues. Germline-derived CDR1 and CDR2 are SEHNR and FQNEAQ (reference sequence). With 5 bases removed from V and 6 bases from J, the gap between germline ends came to 9 bases. The full variable domain, its missing parts supplied by reference TRBV7-9 and TRBJ2-3, is DTGVSQNPRHKITKRGQNVTFRCDPISEHNRLYWYRQTLGQGPEFLTYFQNEAQLEKSRLLSDRFSAERPKGSFSTLEIQRTEQGDSAMYLCASSRQVDTQYFGPGTRLTVL.

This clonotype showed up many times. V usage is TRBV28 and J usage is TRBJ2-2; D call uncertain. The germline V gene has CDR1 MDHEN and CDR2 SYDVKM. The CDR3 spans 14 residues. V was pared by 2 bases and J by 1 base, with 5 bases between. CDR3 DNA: TGTGCCAGCAGTTTAGTGGGGAACACCGGGGAGCTGTTTTTT. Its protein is CASSLVGNTGELFF.

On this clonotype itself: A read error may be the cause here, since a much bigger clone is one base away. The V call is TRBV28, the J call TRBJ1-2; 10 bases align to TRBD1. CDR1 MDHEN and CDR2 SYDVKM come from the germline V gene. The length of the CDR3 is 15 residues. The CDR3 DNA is TGTGCCAGCGGTTTGACAGGGGGCGATGGCTATGGCTACACCTTC. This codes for CASGLTGGDGYGYTF.

Written as DNA, the CDR3 is TGTGCCAGCAGCTCGAGCGGGAGGGAGGATACGCAGTATTTT. Residues: CASSSSGREDTQYF. The V gene is TRBV11-3, the J gene TRBJ2-3; TRBD2 aligns across 10 bases. The CDR3 loop spans 14 amino acids. The J segment lost 6 bases and the V segment lost 4 bases, leaving 4 bases of the junction unmatched. From germline, CDR1 is SGHNT and CDR2 YENEEA. The entire variable domain, with the rest obtained from reference TRBV11-3 and TRBJ2-3, is as follows: EAGVVQSPRYKIIEKKQPVAFWCNPISGHNTLYWYLQNLGQGPELLIRYENEEAVDDSQLPKDRFSAERLKGVDSTLKIQPAELGDSAVYLCASSSSGREDTQYFGPGTRLTVL.

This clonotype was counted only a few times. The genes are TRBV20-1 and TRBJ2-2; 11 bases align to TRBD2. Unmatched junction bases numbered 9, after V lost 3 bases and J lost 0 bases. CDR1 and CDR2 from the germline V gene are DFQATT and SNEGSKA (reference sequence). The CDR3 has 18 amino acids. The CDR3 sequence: CSARGTSGLSTNTGELFF. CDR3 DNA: TGCAGTGCTAGGGGGACTAGCGGACTAAGTACGAACACCGGGGAGCTGTTTTTT.

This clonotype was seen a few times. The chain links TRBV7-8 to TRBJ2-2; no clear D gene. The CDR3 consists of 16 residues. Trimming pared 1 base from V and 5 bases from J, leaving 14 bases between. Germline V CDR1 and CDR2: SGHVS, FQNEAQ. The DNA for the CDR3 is TGTGCCAGCAGCTTAGGGCGTATTTCCGGGACCGGGGAGCTGTTTTTT. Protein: CASSLGRISGTGELFF.

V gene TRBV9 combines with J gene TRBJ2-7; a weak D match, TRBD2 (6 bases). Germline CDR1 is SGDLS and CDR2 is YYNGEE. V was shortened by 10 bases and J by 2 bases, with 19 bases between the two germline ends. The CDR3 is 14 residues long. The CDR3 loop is CASGPGGFTYEQYF. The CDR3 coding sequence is TGTGCCTCAGGCCCCGGGGGTTTCACCTACGAGCAGTACTTC.

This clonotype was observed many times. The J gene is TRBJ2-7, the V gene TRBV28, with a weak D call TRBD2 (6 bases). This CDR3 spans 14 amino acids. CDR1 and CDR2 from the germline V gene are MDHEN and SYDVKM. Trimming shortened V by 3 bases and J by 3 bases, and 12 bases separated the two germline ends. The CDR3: CASSLVRGDYEQYF. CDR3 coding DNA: TGTGCCAGCAGTTTGGTGCGGGGCGACTACGAGCAGTACTTC.

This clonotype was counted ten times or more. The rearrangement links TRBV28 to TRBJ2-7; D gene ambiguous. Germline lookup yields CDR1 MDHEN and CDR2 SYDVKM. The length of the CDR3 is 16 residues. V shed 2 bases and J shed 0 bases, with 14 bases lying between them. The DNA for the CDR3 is TGTGCCAGCAGTTTAAATACGAGGACGGCCTCCTACGAGCAGTACTTC. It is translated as CASSLNTRTASYEQYF.

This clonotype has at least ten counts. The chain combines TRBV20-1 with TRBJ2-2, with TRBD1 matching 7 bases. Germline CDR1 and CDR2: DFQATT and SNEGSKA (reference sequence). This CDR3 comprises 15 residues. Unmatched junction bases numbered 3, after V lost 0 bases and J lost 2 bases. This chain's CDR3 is CSARDRDSNTGELFF. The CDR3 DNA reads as TGCAGTGCTAGAGATCGGGACAGTAACACCGGGGAGCTGTTTTTT.

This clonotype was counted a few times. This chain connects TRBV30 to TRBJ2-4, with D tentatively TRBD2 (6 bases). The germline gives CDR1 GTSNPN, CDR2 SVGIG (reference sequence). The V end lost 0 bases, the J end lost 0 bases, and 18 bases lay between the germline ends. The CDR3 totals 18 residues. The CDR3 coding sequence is TGTGCCTGGAGTGTAAGGAGGAGGGCGGAAATAGCCAAAAACATTCAGTACTTC. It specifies CAWSVRRRAEIAKNIQYF.

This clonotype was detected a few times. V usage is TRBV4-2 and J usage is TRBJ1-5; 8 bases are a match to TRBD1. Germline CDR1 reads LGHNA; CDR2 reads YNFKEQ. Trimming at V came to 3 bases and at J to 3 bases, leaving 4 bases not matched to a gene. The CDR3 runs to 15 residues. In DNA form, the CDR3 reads TGTGCCAGCAGCCAGTGGGGACAGGACAATCAGCCCCAGCATTTT. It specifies CASSQWGQDNQPQHF.

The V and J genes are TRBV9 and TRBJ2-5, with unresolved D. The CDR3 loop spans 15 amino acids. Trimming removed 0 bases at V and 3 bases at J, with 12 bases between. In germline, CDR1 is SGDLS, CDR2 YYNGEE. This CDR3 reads CASSVGPSNEETQYF. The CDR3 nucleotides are TGTGCCAGCAGCGTAGGACCCTCCAACGAAGAGACCCAGTACTTC.

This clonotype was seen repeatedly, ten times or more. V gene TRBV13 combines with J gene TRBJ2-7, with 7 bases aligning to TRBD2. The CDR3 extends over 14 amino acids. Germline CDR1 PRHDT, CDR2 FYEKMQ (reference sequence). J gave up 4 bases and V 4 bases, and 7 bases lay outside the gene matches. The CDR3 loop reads CASSSQRERYEQYF. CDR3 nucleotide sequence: TGTGCCAGCAGCTCCCAGCGGGAAAGGTACGAGCAGTACTTC.

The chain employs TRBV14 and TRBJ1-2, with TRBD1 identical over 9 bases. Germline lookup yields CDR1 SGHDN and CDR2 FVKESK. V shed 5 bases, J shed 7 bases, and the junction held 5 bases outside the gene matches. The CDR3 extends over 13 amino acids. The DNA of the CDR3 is TGTGCCAGCAGCTCACAGGGGGCATCTGGCTACACCTTC. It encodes CASSSQGASGYTF.

The CDR3 region is CASSVDLGRTEAFF. CDR3 bases: TGTGCCAGCAGCGTAGATCTGGGACGCACTGAAGCTTTCTTT. This chain links TRBV9 with TRBJ1-1, with D perhaps TRBD1 (5 bases). There are 14 residues in the CDR3. V dropped 0 bases and J dropped 4 bases, with 10 bases sitting between them. Germline CDR1 SGDLS, CDR2 YYNGEE.

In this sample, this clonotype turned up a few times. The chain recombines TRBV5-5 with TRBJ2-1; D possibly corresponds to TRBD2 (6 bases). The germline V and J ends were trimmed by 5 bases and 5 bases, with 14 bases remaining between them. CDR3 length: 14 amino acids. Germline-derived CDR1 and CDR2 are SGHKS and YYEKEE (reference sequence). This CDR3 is CASSWGVIHNEQFF. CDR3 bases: TGTGCCAGCAGTTGGGGGGTCATACACAATGAGCAGTTCTTC.

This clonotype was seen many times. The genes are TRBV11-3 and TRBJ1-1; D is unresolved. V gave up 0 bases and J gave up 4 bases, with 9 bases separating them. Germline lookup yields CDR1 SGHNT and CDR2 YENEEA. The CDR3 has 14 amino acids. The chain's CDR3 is CASSLDSSGTEAFF. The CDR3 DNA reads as TGTGCCAGCAGCTTAGACTCCAGCGGCACTGAAGCTTTCTTT.

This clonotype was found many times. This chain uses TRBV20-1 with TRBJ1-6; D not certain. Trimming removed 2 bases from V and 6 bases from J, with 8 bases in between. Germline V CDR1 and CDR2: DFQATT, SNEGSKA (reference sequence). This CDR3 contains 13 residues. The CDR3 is CSARREGNSPLHF. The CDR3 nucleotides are TGCAGTGCTAGAAGGGAGGGTAATTCACCCCTCCACTTT.

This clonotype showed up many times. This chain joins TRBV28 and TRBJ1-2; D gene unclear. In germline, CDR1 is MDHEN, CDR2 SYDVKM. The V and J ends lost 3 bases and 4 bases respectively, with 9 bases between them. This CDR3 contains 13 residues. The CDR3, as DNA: TGTGCCAGCAGTTTGACCAGTGGCTATGGCTACACCTTC. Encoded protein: CASSLTSGYGYTF.

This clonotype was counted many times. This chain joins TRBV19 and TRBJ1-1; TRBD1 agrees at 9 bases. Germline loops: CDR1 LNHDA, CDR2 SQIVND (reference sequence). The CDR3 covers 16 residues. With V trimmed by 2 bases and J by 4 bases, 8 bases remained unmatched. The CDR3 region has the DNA TGTGCCAGTAGTATACTTCCGACAGGGGGACGCACTGAAGCTTTCTTT. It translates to CASSILPTGGRTEAFF. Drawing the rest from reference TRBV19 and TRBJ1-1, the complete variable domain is DGGITQSPKYLFRKEGQNVTLSCEQNLNHDAMYWYRQDPGQGLRLIYYSQIVNDFQKGDIAEGYSVSREKKESFPLTVTSAQKNPTAFYLCASSILPTGGRTEAFFGQGTRLTVV.

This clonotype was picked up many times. CDR3 bases: TGTGCCAGCAGCCAAGATCGGGCAGGAGAGTATTCACCCCTCCACTTT. It specifies CASSQDRAGEYSPLHF. The chain recombines TRBV3-1 with TRBJ1-6; D not certain. This CDR3 is built from 16 residues. V was clipped by 0 bases and J by 8 bases, with 14 bases between them. Germline V CDR1 and CDR2: LGHDT, YNNKEL (reference sequence). Full variable domain (missing parts from reference TRBV3-1 and TRBJ1-6): DTAVSQTPKYLVTQMGNDKSIKCEQNLGHDTMYWYKQDSKKFLKIMFSYNNKELIINETVPNRFSPKSPDKAHLNLHINSLELGDSAVYFCASSQDRAGEYSPLHFGNGTRLTVT.

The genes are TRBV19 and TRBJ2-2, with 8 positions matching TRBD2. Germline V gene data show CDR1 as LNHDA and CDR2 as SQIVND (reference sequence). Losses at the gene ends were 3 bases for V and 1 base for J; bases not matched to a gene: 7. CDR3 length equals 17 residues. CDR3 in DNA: TGTGCCAGTAGTATCCCACTTACTAGCGGGAACACCGGGGAGCTGTTTTTT. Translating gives CASSIPLTSGNTGELFF.

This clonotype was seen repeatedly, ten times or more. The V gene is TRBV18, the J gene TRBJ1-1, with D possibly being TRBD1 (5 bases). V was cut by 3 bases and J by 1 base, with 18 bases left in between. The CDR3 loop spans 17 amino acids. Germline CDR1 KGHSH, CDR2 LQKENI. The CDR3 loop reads CASSPLSDRGANTEAFF. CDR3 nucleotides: TGTGCCAGCTCACCGCTTTCAGACAGAGGAGCGAACACTGAAGCTTTCTTT.

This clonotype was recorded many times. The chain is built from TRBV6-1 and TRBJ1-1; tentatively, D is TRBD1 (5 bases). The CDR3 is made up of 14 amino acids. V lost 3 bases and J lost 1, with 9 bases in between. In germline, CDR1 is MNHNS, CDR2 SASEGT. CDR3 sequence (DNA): TGTGCCAGCAGTGAGCGGGGGGAGAACACTGAAGCTTTCTTT. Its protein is CASSERGENTEAFF.

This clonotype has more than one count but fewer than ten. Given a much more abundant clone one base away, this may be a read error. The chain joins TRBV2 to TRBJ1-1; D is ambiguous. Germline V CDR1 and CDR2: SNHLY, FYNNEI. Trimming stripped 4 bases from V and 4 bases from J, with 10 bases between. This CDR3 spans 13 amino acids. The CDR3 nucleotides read TGTGCCAGCAGTGGCACACCCCTCACTGAAGCTTTCTTT. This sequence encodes CASSGTPLTEAFF.

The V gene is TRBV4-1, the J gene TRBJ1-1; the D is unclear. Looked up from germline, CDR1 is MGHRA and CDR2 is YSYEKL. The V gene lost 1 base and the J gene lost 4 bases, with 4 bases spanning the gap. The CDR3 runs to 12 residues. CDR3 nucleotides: TGCGCCAGCAGCCAAGGACTCACTGAAGCTTTCTTT. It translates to CASSQGLTEAFF.

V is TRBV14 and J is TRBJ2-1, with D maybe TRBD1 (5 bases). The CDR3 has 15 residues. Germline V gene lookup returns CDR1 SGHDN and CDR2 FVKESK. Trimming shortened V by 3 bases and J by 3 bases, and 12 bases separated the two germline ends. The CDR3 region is CASSHEADSYNEQFF. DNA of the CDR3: TGTGCCAGCAGCCACGAGGCCGACAGCTACAATGAGCAGTTCTTC.

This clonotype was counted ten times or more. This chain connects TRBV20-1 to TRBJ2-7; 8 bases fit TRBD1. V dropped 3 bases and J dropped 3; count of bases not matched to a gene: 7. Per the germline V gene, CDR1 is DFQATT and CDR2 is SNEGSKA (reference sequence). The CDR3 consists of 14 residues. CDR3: CSARSDRELYEQYF. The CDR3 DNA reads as TGCAGTGCTAGGTCGGACAGGGAGCTCTACGAGCAGTACTTC.